The 9 T cell receptor beta chains listed next were all sequenced from one sample in a study of identifying expanded T cells in peripheral blood. Sequencing used immunoSEQ multiplex PCR; TCRdb keeps in-frame clones, though not all of them. This table has more than 90,000 clones, around nine tenths appearing once. Material: blood. The origin of the receptors is a person aged 18 to 69 in good health.

This clone is medium-sized in the sample. The rearrangement uses TRBV6-6 and TRBJ1-4; 9 nucleotides agree with TRBD1. V shed 5 bases and J 5 bases; nucleotides not matched to a gene: 6. CDR1 is MNHNY, CDR2 SVGAGI, per germline (reference sequence). CDR3 length: 15 residues. CDR3 nucleotide sequence: TGTGCCAGCAGTCCCTGGACAGGGGTAAATGAAAAACTGTTTTTT. Residues: CASSPWTGVNEKLFF.

This clone appeared a single time. V usage is TRBV5-5 and J usage is TRBJ1-1, with D tentatively TRBD1 (6 bases). CDR1 SGHKS and CDR2 YYEKEE come from the germline V gene (reference sequence). The V end was cut by 9 bases, the J end by 1 base, with 13 bases between. The CDR3 sequence is 13 residues long. Here the CDR3 reads CATGAPRNTEAFF. The DNA of the CDR3 is TGTGCCACAGGGGCCCCAAGGAACACTGAAGCTTTCTTT.

This chain connects TRBV11-2 to TRBJ2-3; D not certain. In germline, CDR1 is SGHAT, CDR2 FQNNGV. The CDR3 is made up of 19 amino acids. Trimming shortened V by 2 bases and J by 0 bases, and 21 bases separated the two germline ends. CDR3 sequence reads: CASSLSGGQWTQSTDTQYF. DNA of the CDR3: TGTGCCAGCAGCTTATCGGGCGGCCAATGGACCCAAAGCACAGATACGCAGTATTTT. Full variable domain (missing parts from reference TRBV11-2 and TRBJ2-3): EAGVAQSPRYKIIEKRQSVAFWCNPISGHATLYWYQQILGQGPKLLIQFQNNGVVDDSQLPKDRFSAERLKGVDSTLKIQPAKLEDSAVYLCASSLSGGQWTQSTDTQYFGPGTRLTVL.

The V call is TRBV28, the J call TRBJ1-2; perhaps TRBD1 as D (5 bases). V was clipped by 3 bases and J by 4 bases, with 9 bases between them. The CDR3 runs 13 residues. The germline V gene has CDR1 MDHEN and CDR2 SYDVKM. The CDR3, as DNA: TGTGCCAGCAGTTTGGCAGGGCTCTATGGCTACACCTTC. It specifies CASSLAGLYGYTF.

A note on this clone: Because the CDR3's place on the DNA is in doubt, the DNA is left out and the CDR3 is given as listed by TCRdb. This chain joins TRBV4-3 and TRBJ2-2; no check of the table's D call, TRBD2, against the DNA was made. In germline, CDR1 is LGHNA, CDR2 YSLEER. The CDR3 length equals 14 residues, ends included. CDR3 amino acids: CASSQDFGAGELFF.

The rearrangement links TRBV6-5 to TRBJ1-3; D is unresolved. Germline V gives CDR1 MNHEY, CDR2 SVGAGI. V lost 8 bases, J lost 2 bases, and 7 bases lay in between. This CDR3 has 12 residues. The CDR3 DNA reads TGTGCCAGCTGGGAGGCTGGAAACACCATATATTTT. Translated: CASWEAGNTIYF.

V gene TRBV11-2 combines with J gene TRBJ1-2; D not certain. Trimming cost V 5 bases and J 5 bases, with 12 bases left between them. There are 13 residues in the CDR3. The germline V gene has CDR1 SGHAT and CDR2 FQNNGV. The CDR3 spells CASSPRLGYGYTF. As DNA, the CDR3 is TGTGCCAGCAGCCCACGGCTGGGGTATGGCTACACCTTC.

The V call is TRBV7-6, the J call TRBJ2-3, with D perhaps being TRBD1 or TRBD2 (5 bases each). CDR1 SGHVS and CDR2 FNYEAQ come from the germline V gene. CDR3 size: 15 residues. V was shortened by 1 base and J by 6 bases, with 14 bases between the two germline ends. The CDR3 is CASSLGRGRRDTQYF. The CDR3 coding sequence is TGTGCCAGCAGCTTAGGCCGGGGCAGACGCGATACGCAGTATTTT.

This sequence joins TRBV6-4 and TRBJ2-5; D may match TRBD1 or TRBD2 (6 bases each). This CDR3 has 13 amino acids. V was clipped by 8 bases and J by 5 bases, with 15 bases between them. Germline V lookup: CDR1 MRHNA, CDR2 SNTAGT. The CDR3 nucleotides read TGTGCCAGCTCAACGGGGGCGGGGGAGACCCAGTACTTC. This sequence encodes CASSTGAGETQYF.